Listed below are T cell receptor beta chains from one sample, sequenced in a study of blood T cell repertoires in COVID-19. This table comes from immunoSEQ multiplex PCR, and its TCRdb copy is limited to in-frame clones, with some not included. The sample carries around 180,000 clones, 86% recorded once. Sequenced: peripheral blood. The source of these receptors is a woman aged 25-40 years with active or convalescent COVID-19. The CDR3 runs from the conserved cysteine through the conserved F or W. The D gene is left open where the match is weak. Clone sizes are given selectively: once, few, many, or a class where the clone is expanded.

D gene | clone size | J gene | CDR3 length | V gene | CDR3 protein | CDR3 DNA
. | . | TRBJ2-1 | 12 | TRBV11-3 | CASSYGVNEQFF | TGTGCCAGCAGCTACGGGGTTAATGAGCAGTTCTTC
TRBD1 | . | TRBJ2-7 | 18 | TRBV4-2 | CASSQEWGTGGTTYEQYF | TGTGCCAGCAGCCAAGAGTGGGGTACAGGGGGGACCACCTACGAGCAGTACTTC
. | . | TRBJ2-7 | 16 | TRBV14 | CASSQVQGLRTGEQYF | TGTGCCAGCAGCCAAGTGCAGGGGCTCAGAACTGGCGAGCAGTACTTC
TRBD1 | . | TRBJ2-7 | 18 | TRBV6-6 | CASSPTYSTDRFSYEQYF | TGTGCCAGCAGTCCTACCTACTCAACGGACAGGTTTTCATACGAGCAGTACTTC
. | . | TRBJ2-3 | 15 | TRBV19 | CASSILGGMEATQYF | TGTGCCAGTAGTATCTTAGGTGGGATGGAGGCTACGCAGTATTTT
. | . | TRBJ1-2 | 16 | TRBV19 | CASSIVGWGGSYGYTF | TGTGCCAGTAGTATAGTAGGGTGGGGCGGAAGCTATGGCTACACCTTC
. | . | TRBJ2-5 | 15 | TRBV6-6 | CASSYQGQIQETQYF | TGTGCCAGCAGTTACCAAGGACAAATACAAGAGACCCAGTACTTC
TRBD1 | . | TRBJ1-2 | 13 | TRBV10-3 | CAISEPGQGSCTF | TGTGCCATCAGTGAGCCGGGACAGGGTAGCTGCACCTTC
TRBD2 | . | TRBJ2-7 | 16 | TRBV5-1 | CASSLVGLAEAYEQYF | TGCGCCAGCAGCTTGGTGGGTCTAGCGGAAGCCTACGAGCAGTACTTC
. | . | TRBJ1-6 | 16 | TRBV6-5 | CASSYALGTLDSPLHF | TGTGCCAGCAGTTACGCACTGGGGACATTGGATTCACCCCTCCACTTT
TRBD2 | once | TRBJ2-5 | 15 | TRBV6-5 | CASTKTSGGAETQYF | TGTGCCAGCACCAAGACTAGCGGGGGGGCAGAGACCCAGTACTTC
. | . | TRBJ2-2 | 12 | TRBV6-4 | CASFRVTGELFF | TGTGCCAGCTTTCGGGTCACCGGGGAGCTGTTTTTT
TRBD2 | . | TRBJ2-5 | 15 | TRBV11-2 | CASSLLTSLGETQYF | TGTGCCAGCAGCTTACTGACTAGCCTCGGAGAGACCCAGTACTTC
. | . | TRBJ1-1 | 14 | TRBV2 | CATAGLLQNTEAFF | TGTGCCACCGCGGGCCTTTTACAGAACACTGAAGCTTTCTTT
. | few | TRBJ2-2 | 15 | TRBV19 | CASSIIDSNTGELFF | TGTGCCAGTAGCATCATAGACTCGAACACCGGGGAGCTGTTTTTT
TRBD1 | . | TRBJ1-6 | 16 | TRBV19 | CASSMGVTGVNSPLHF | TGTGCCAGTAGTATGGGGGTGACAGGGGTAAATTCACCCCTCCACTTT
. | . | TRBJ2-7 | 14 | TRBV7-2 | CASSSKLGTYEQYF | TGTGCCAGCAGCTCGAAACTAGGGACCTACGAGCAGTACTTC
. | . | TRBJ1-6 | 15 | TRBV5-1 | CASSFSSSYNSPLHF | TGCGCCAGCAGCTTCTCGAGCTCCTATAATTCACCCCTCCACTTT
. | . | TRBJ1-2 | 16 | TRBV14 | CASSQDFGDRFYGYTF | TGTGCCAGCAGCCAAGATTTTGGAGATCGGTTCTATGGCTACACCTTC
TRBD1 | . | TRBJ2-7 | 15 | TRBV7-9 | CASSPRTGSSYEQYF | TGTGCCAGCAGCCCCAGGACAGGCAGCTCCTACGAGCAGTACTTC
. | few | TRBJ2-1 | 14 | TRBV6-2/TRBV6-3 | CASSYRVSDNEQFF | TGTGCCAGCAGTTACCGCGTGTCGGACAATGAGCAGTTCTTC
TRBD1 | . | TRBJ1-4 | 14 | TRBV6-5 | CASSKGAANEKLFF | TGTGCCAGCAGTAAGGGGGCGGCTAATGAAAAACTGTTTTTT
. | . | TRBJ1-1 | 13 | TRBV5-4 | CASSTTENTEAFF | TGTGCCAGCAGCACGACAGAGAACACTGAAGCTTTCTTT
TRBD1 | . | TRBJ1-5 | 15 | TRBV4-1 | CASSLGTGMGQPQHF | TGCGCCAGCAGCCTAGGGACAGGTATGGGGCAGCCCCAGCATTTT
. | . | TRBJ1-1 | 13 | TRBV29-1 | CSVDRGGRGEAFF | TGCAGCGTTGATCGTGGGGGCAGGGGTGAAGCTTTCTTT
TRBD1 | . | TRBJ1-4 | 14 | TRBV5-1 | CASSPPGQGEKLFF | TGCGCCAGCAGCCCGCCGGGACAGGGCGAAAAACTGTTTTTT
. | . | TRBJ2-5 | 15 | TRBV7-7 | CASSPRGGLWETQYF | TGTGCTAGCAGCCCAAGGGGGGGCTTATGGGAGACCCAGTACTTC
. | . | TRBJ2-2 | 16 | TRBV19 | CASSIGWGANTGELFF | TGTGCCAGTAGTATTGGATGGGGGGCGAACACCGGGGAGCTGTTTTTT
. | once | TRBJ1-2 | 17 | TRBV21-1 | CASSKVGDTGRGYGYTF | TGTGCCAGCAGCAAAGTCGGGGACACGGGACGGGGCTATGGCTACACCTTC
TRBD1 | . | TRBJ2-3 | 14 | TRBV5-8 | CASTSPGGADTQYF | TGTGCCAGCACCTCACCAGGGGGCGCAGATACGCAGTATTTT
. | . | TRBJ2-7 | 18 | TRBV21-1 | CASSKVSKRQEPNYEQYF | TGTGCCAGCAGCAAAGTTTCAAAACGACAGGAACCCAACTACGAGCAGTACTTC
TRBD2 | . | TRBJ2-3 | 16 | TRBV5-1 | CASSITGTSGIDTQYF | TGCGCCAGCAGCATAACCGGGACTAGCGGAATAGATACGCAGTATTTT